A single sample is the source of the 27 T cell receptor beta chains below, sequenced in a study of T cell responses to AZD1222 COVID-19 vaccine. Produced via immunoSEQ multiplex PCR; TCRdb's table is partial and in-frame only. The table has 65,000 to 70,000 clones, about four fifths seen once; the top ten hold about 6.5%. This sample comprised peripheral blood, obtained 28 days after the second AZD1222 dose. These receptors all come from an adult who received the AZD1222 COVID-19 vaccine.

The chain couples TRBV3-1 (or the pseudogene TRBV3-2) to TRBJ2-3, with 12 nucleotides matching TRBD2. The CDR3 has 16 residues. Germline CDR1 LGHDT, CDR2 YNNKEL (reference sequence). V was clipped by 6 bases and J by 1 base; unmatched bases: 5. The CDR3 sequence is CASSHRLAGGTDTQYF. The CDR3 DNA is TGTGCCAGCAGTCATCGACTAGCGGGGGGCACAGATACGCAGTATTTT.

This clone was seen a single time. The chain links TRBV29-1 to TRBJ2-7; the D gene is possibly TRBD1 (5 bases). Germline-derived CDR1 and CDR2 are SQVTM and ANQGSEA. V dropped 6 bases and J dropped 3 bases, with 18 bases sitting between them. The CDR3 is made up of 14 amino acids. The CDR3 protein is CSVGTDRFDYEQYF. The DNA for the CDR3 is TGCAGCGTCGGCACCGACAGATTCGACTACGAGCAGTACTTC.

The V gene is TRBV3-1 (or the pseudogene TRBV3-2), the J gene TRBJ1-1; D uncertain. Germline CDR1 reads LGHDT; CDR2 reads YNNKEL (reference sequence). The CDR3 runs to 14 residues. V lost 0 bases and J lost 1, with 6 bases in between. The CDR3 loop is CASSQDNGNTEAFF. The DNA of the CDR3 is TGTGCCAGCAGCCAAGATAATGGGAACACTGAAGCTTTCTTT.

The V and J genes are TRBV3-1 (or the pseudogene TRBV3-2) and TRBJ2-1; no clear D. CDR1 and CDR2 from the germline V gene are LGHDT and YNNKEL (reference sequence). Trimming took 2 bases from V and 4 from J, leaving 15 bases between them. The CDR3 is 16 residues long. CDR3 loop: CASSQPEHGPYNEQFF. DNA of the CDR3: TGTGCCAGCAGCCAACCCGAACATGGGCCATACAATGAGCAGTTCTTC.

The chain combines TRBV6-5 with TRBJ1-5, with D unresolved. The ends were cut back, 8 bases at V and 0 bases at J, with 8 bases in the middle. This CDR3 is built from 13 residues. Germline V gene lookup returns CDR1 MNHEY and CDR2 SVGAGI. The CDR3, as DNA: TGTGCCAGCGGAAGGTATAGCAATCAGCCCCAGCATTTT. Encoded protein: CASGRYSNQPQHF.

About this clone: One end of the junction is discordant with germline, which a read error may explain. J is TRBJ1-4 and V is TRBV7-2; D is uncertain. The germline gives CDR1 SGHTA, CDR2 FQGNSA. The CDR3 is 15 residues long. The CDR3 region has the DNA TGCGCCAGCAGCTTAGCGATTGCAACTAATGAAAAACTGTTTTTT. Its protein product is CASSLAIATNEKLFF.

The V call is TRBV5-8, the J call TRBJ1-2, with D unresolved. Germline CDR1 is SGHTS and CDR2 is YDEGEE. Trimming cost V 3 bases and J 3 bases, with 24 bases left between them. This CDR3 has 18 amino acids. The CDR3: CASSSPAYFLLPYYGYTF. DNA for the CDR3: TGTGCCAGCAGCTCACCTGCCTATTTTCTCCTCCCTTACTATGGCTACACCTTC. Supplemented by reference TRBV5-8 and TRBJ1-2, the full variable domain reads EAGVTQSPTHLIKTRGQQATLRCSPISGHTSVYWYQQALGLGLQFLLWYDEGEERNRGNFPPRFSGRQFPNYSSELNVNALELEDSALYLCASSSPAYFLLPYYGYTFGSGTRLTVV.

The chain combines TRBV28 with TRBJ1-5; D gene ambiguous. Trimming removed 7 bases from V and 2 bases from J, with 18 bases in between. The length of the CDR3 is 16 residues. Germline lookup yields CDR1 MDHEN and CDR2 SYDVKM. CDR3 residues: CASTMRLGRGNQPQHF. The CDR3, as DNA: TGTGCCAGCACCATGCGGTTGGGGAGAGGCAATCAGCCCCAGCATTTT. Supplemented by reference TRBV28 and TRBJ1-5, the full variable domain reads DVKVTQSSRYLVKRTGEKVFLECVQDMDHENMFWYRQDPGLGLRLIYFSYDVKMKEKGDIPEGYSVSREKKERFSLILESASTNQTSMYLCASTMRLGRGNQPQHFGDGTRLSIL.

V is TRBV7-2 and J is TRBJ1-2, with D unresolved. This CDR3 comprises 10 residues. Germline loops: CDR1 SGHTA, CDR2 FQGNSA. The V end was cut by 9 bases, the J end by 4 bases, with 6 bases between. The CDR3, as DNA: TGTGCCAGTGGCGTCTATGGCTACACCTTC. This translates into CASGVYGYTF.

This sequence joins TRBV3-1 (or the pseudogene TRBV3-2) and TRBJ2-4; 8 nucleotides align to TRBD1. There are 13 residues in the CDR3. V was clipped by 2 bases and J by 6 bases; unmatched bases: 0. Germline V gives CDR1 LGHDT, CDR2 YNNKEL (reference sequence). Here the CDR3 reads CASSQTGGNIQYF. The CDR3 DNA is TGTGCCAGCAGCCAAACAGGGGGAAACATTCAGTACTTC.

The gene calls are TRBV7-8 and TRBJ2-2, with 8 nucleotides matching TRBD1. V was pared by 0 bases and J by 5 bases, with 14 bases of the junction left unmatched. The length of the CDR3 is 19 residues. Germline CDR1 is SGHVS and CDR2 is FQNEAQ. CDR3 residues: CASSLAWVEAGGRTGELFF. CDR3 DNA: TGTGCCAGCAGCTTAGCCTGGGTGGAGGCAGGGGGCAGGACCGGGGAGCTGTTTTTT.

The CDR3 protein is CSVERQANTEAFF. CDR3 nucleotide sequence: TGCAGCGTTGAAAGACAGGCGAACACTGAAGCTTTCTTT. This rearrangement joins TRBV29-1 to TRBJ1-1, with a weak D call TRBD1 (6 bases). Trimming took off 2 bases at V and 1 base at J, with 8 bases between the two ends. From germline, CDR1 is SQVTM and CDR2 ANQGSEA. The length of the CDR3 is 13 residues.

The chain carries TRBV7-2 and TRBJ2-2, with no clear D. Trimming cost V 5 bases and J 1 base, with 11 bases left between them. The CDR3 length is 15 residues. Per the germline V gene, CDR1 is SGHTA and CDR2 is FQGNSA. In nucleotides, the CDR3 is TGTGCCAGCAGCCCCGCGGCACAGAACACCGGGGAGCTGTTTTTT. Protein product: CASSPAAQNTGELFF. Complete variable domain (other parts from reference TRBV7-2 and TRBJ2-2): GAGVSQSPSNKVTEKGKDVELRCDPISGHTALYWYRQSLGQGLEFLIYFQGNSAPDKSGLPSDRFSAERTGGSVSTLTIQRTQQEDSAVYLCASSPAAQNTGELFFGEGSRLTVL.

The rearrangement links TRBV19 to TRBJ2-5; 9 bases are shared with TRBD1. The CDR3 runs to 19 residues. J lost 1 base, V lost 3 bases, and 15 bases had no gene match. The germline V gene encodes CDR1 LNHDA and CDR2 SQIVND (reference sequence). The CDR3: CASSIKVGTGNPRQETQYF. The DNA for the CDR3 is TGTGCCAGTAGTATTAAGGTCGGGACAGGGAATCCCCGCCAAGAGACCCAGTACTTC. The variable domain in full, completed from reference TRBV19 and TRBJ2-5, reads DGGITQSPKYLFRKEGQNVTLSCEQNLNHDAMYWYRQDPGQGLRLIYYSQIVNDFQKGDIAEGYSVSREKKESFPLTVTSAQKNPTAFYLCASSIKVGTGNPRQETQYFGPGTRLLVL.

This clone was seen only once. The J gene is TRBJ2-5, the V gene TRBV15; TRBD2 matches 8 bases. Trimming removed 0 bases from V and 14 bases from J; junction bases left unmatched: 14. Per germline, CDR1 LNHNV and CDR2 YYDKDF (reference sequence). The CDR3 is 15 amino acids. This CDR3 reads CATSRDPGGGNTYYF. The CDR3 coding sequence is TGTGCCACCAGCAGAGACCCCGGGGGGGGTAATACTTATTACTTC.

The CDR3 is CASSLVDRAGHEQYF. The CDR3 region has the DNA TGTGCCAGCAGTTTAGTCGACCGCGCGGGCCACGAGCAGTACTTC. This chain connects TRBV28 to TRBJ2-7; the D gene is possibly TRBD2 (5 bases). Germline CDR1 MDHEN, CDR2 SYDVKM. The CDR3 runs to 15 residues. The V end lost 2 bases, the J end lost 5 bases, and 16 bases lay between the germline ends.

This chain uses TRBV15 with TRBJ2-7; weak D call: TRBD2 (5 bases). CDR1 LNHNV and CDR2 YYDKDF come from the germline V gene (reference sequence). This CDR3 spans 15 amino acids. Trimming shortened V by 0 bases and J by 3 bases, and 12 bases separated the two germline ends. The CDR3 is CATSRDGSSHYEQYF. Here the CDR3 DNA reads TGTGCCACCAGCAGAGACGGGTCTAGCCACTACGAGCAGTACTTC.

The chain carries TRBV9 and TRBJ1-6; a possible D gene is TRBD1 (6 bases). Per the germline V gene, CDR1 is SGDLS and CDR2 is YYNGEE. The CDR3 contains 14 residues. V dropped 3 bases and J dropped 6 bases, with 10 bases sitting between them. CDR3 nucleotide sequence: TGTGCCAGCAGCGCCTTGGACAGTAATTCACCCCTCCACTTT. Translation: CASSALDSNSPLHF.

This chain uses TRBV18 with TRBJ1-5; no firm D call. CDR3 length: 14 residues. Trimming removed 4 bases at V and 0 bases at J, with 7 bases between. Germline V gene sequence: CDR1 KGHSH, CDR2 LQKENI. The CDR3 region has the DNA TGTGCCAGCTCACTTGATTATAGCAATCAGCCCCAGCATTTT. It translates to CASSLDYSNQPQHF.

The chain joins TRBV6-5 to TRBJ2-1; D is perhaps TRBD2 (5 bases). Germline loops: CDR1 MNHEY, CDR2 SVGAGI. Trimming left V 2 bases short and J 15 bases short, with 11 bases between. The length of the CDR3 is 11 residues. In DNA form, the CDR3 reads TGTGCCAGCAGTTACGGAGGCCTTGGGTTCTTC. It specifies CASSYGGLGFF.

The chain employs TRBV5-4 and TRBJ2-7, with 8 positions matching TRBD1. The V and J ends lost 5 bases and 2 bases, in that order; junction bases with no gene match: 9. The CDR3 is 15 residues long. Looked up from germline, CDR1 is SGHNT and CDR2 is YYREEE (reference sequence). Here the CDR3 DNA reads TGTGCCAGCAGGTTGAGGGGACAGGAGACCTACGAGCAGTACTTC. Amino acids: CASRLRGQETYEQYF.

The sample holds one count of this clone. The chain's CDR3 is CASSRDRINTGELFF. The CDR3 coding sequence is TGTGCCAGCAGCCGGGACAGGATAAACACCGGGGAGCTGTTTTTT. This chain joins TRBV7-2 and TRBJ2-2; 8 bases fit TRBD1. Per germline, CDR1 SGHTA and CDR2 FQGNSA. CDR3 length: 15 residues. V was pared by 5 bases and J by 2 bases, with 4 bases of the junction left unmatched.

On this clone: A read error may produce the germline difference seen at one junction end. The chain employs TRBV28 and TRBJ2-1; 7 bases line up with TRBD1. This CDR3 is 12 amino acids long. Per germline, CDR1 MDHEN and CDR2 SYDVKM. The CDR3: CASSPLQGVWLF. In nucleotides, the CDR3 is TGTGCCAGCAGCCCCCTGCAGGGGGTTTGGCTCTTC.

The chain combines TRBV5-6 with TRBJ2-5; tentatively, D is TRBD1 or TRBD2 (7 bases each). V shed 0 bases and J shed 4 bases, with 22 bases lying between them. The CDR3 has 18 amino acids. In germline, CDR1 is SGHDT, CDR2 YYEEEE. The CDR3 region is CASSLVGGGAGAGETQYF. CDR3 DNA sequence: TGTGCCAGCAGCTTGGTTGGAGGGGGCGCGGGGGCGGGAGAGACCCAGTACTTC.

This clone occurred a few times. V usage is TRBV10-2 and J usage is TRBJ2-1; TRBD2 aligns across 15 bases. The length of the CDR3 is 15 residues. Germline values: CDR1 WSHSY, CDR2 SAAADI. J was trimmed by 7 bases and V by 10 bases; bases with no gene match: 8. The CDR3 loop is CATSWTSGGANEQFF. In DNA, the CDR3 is TGCGCCACCTCTTGGACTAGCGGGGGGGCGAATGAGCAGTTCTTC.

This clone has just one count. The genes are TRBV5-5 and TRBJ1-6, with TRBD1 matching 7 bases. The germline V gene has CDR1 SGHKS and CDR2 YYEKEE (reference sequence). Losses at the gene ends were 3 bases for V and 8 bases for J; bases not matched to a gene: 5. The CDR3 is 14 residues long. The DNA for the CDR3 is TGTGCCAGCAGCTGGAGGGGGCATGATTCACCCCTCCACTTT. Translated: CASSWRGHDSPLHF.

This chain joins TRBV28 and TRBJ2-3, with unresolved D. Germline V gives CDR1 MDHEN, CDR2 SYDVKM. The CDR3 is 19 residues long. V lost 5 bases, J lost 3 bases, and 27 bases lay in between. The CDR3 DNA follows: TGTGCCAGCAGTCCCAGACGGTGGACGGCTGCGGAGAGAACAGATACGCAGTATTTT. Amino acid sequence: CASSPRRWTAAERTDTQYF.